The rows below give T cell receptor beta chains drawn from one sample of a study of human T cells and chemical hapten exposure. TCRdb reanalysed the 5' RACE reads using MiXCR and keeps one entry per CDR3 protein. Seen here are 110,000 or so distinct CDR3 sequences, approximately 20% observed once, and the top ten hold 2.8%. The receptors here all came from a human donor in good health. The CDR3 runs from the conserved cysteine through the conserved F or W. A D gene is named only where the DNA matches it firmly. Not every row has a clone size; where given, it reads once, few, many or a size class.

clone size	D gene	V gene	J gene	CDR3 length	CDR3 protein
few	TRBD2	TRBV3-1	TRBJ2-2	15	CASSSGLAATGELFF
few	NA	TRBV6-5	TRBJ2-3	15	CASSYFALSTDTQYF
NA	NA	TRBV7-7	TRBJ2-2	15	CASSFTGVGTGELFF
few	TRBD2	TRBV10-2	TRBJ2-6	17	CASLNPGGSSGANVLTF
few	TRBD1	TRBV28	TRBJ1-2	15	CASSPGDSRPYGYTF
NA	TRBD1	TRBV5-1	TRBJ2-7	16	CASSASQGVPTYEQYF
NA	NA	TRBV28	TRBJ2-7	13	CASRTGLHYEQYF
NA	NA	TRBV18	TRBJ2-7	13	CASSPGGGYEQYF
few	TRBD1	TRBV9	TRBJ2-7	13	CASSPQGAYEQYF
NA	NA	TRBV27	TRBJ2-7	14	CASSLGGTAGEQYF
NA	TRBD2	TRBV20-1	TRBJ2-1	15	CSARDGTSGYNEQFF
NA	NA	TRBV7-9	TRBJ2-5	15	CASSLTSFTQETQYF
NA	NA	TRBV7-2	TRBJ2-3	12	CASSSGSTSQYF
few	NA	TRBV18	TRBJ2-7	18	CASSLFGGSGAISYEQYF
few	NA	TRBV28	TRBJ2-5	16	CASSLSPLRPKETQYF
NA	NA	TRBV9	TRBJ2-1	15	CASSGEGIFTNEQFF
NA	TRBD1	TRBV9	TRBJ1-6	14	CASSAGQARSPLHF
NA	NA	TRBV6-5	TRBJ1-6	16	CASSYSGPSYNSPLHF
NA	NA	TRBV19	TRBJ2-2	15	CASRDIGFPTGELFF
many	NA	TRBV2	TRBJ2-3	14	CASSKQFPTDTQYF
NA	NA	TRBV6-1	TRBJ2-1	15	CASSARESSYNEQFF
NA	NA	TRBV6-5	TRBJ1-6	16	CASRRRPSSYNSPLHF
few	NA	TRBV5-4	TRBJ2-5	11	CRVGDQETQYF
NA	NA	TRBV20-1	TRBJ2-2	14	CSASTMGRSGELFF
NA	NA	TRBV7-9	TRBJ1-5	18	CASSFGPGPRELNQPQHF
NA	TRBD2	TRBV28	TRBJ2-3	14	CASRLAGGPNTQYF
many	NA	TRBV15	TRBJ1-4	15	CATSPDAATNEKLFF
NA	NA	TRBV10-3	TRBJ2-3	14	CAIRRTTNTDTQYF
few	NA	TRBV19	TRBJ1-5	15	CASSSNSYSNQPQHF
NA	TRBD1	TRBV28	TRBJ1-5	16	CASSFRVGQGNQPQHF
few	NA	TRBV30	TRBJ2-7	14	CAWTGLATSYEQYF
NA	NA	TRBV7-9	TRBJ1-1	14	CASSSPWEGTEAFF
NA	NA	TRBV5-1	TRBJ2-6	14	CASSSSSGANVLTF
NA	TRBD2	TRBV12-3/TRBV12-4	TRBJ2-1	17	CASRTSGSPLSSNEQFF
NA	TRBD1	TRBV5-5	TRBJ1-6	16	CASSLSPGQANSPLHF
NA	NA	TRBV10-1	TRBJ2-3	11	CASGSGDTQYF
few	NA	TRBV30	TRBJ2-1	13	CAWSEGDYNEQFF
NA	NA	TRBV10-3	TRBJ2-7	14	CAISESGWARWQYF
NA	NA	TRBV28	TRBJ2-6	17	CASRREGADSGANVLTF
NA	NA	TRBV20-1	TRBJ2-7	16	CSARAPPDSPTYEQYF
NA	TRBD2	TRBV11-2	TRBJ2-1	13	CASSSQTSGKQFF
NA	NA	TRBV6-5	TRBJ1-4	15	CASSYRAPTNEKLFF
NA	NA	TRBV19	TRBJ2-5	13	CASGPTPAQTQYF
NA	TRBD2	TRBV11-2	TRBJ2-5	17	CASSPARASGGQETQYF
NA	NA	TRBV5-1	TRBJ2-6	17	CASSFGQSLSGANVLTF
few	TRBD1	TRBV5-1	TRBJ2-7	14	CASSPTGDRYEQYF
NA	NA	TRBV27	TRBJ2-6	17	CASSLMGPLSGANVLTF
NA	NA	TRBV4-1	TRBJ2-7	15	CASSRVPPDVHEQYF
NA	TRBD2	TRBV20-1	TRBJ2-7	16	CSARPYRTSGPYEQYF
few	NA	TRBV7-9	TRBJ2-3	14	CASSLAGGLDTQYF
NA	NA	TRBV6-2/TRBV6-3	TRBJ2-4	18	CASSYLGQPLGGKNIQYF
few	NA	TRBV6-5	TRBJ2-7	15	CASTSGGGAEYEQYF
NA	NA	TRBV2	TRBJ1-1	14	CASNDALPNTEAFF